The next 4 T cell receptor beta chains were all read from a single sample in a study of T-cell reconstitution after alpha-beta-depleted transplantation in children. Library preparation (for TCRbeta) was performed with unique molecular identifiers. TCRdb recomputed calls from the PCR reads with MiXCR, one row per CDR3 protein. The profile shows 600,000 to 700,000 distinct CDR3 sequences, 16% of them singletons. Source: PBMCs from the stem cell graft donor, taken from the stem cell graft. The receptors here all came from a human donor who donated a stem cell graft to a child with acute myeloid leukemia.

The chain links TRBV27 to TRBJ1-4; D not certain. Germline V CDR1 and CDR2: MNHEY, SMNVEV (reference sequence). CDR3 length: 14 residues. Trimming removed 2 bases from V and 3 bases from J, with 7 bases in between. This CDR3 is CASSLATANEKLFF. The CDR3 region has the DNA TGTGCCAGCAGTTTAGCCACCGCTAATGAAAAACTGTTTTTT.

The chain joins TRBV3-1 to TRBJ1-6, with 7 bases aligning to TRBD1. Germline assignment: CDR1 LGHDT and CDR2 YNNKEL (reference sequence). V shed 4 bases, J shed 8 bases, and the junction held 11 bases outside the gene matches. The CDR3 is made up of 16 amino acids. DNA for the CDR3: TGTGCCAGCAGCCGAACACAGGGGCATCGGGATTCACCCCTCCACTTT. The encoded protein is CASSRTQGHRDSPLHF.

This clonotype was recorded at least ten times. The genes are TRBV20-1 and TRBJ2-7; D possibly corresponds to TRBD2 (6 bases). CDR3 length: 13 amino acids. With 3 bases removed from V and 0 bases from J, the gap between germline ends came to 9 bases. Per the germline V gene, CDR1 is DFQATT and CDR2 is SNEGSKA (reference sequence). The chain's CDR3 is CSARGTSSYEQYV. CDR3 coding DNA: TGCAGTGCTAGGGGGACTTCCTCCTACGAGCAGTACGTC.

There are many counts of this clonotype. The chain recombines TRBV12-3 or TRBV12-4 with TRBJ1-6; TRBD1 matches 8 bases. The V segment lost 4 bases and the J segment 8 bases; nucleotides outside the gene matches: 4. The CDR3 loop spans 14 amino acids. The CDR3 is CASSWTGRYSPLHF. The CDR3 bases are TGTGCCAGCAGTTGGACAGGGAGGTATTCACCCCTCCACTTT.